This T cell receptor beta chain derives from a study of Graves' ophthalmopathy and Graves' hyperthyroidism. Study-wide findings and caveats: A majority of expanded thyroid clonotypes exceeding 0.001 frequency were likewise present in blood.

From germline, CDR1 is SGHRS and CDR2 YFSETQ. The CDR3 totals 15 residues. Trimming cost V 4 bases and J 5 bases; bases outside gene matches: 7. RNA served as the template for amplifying TCR beta CDR3 regions. First-round RT-PCR with HTBI primers preceded a second-round multiplex PCR. TCRdb independently ran MiXCR on the multiplex PCR reads; one entry per CDR3 protein. The sample holds under 800,000 distinct CDR3 sequences; over 20% are singletons and the top ten take around 6.5%. Hyperthyroidism was new, under 2 months, in patients aged 18 to 65. This clonotype was counted ten times or more. Antigen: not known.

Sequencing input: peripheral blood. The TCR was taken from a woman between 18 and 29 years old with stable Graves' hyperthyroidism. Some clones in this sample may be carry-over from other donors' samples. The chain carries TRBV5-1 and TRBJ2-7; 12 nucleotides match TRBD1. CDR3: CASSQPGQGAHEQYF. The DNA of the CDR3 is TGCGCCAGCAGCCAACCGGGACAGGGGGCCCACGAGCAGTACTTC.